These 30 T cell receptor beta chains originate from one sample sequenced in a study of cytomegalovirus exposure and HLA in healthy donors. This PCR relied on a set of 60 Vbeta primers and 13 Jbeta primers. Here immunoSEQ multiplex PCR was the method, and the copy in TCRdb shows in-frame clones only, minus some. The profile covers about 90,000 clones, with around 78% appearing a single time and under 0.75% taken by the ten largest. The sequenced sample consisted of PBMCs. The receptors originated from a young man in good health and CMV-seronegative.

This chain uses TRBV27 with TRBJ2-1; D not resolved. CDR3 size: 18 residues. CDR1 and CDR2 from the germline V gene are MNHEY and SMNVEV (reference sequence). V was trimmed by 4 bases and J by 8 bases, leaving 27 bases between them. CDR3 amino acids: CASSSPRGSHLLRDEQFF. The CDR3, as DNA: TGTGCCAGCAGTTCCCCCCGAGGTAGTCATCTCCTACGGGATGAGCAGTTCTTC.

The rearrangement links TRBV19 to TRBJ1-4; 7 bases align to TRBD1. CDR1 LNHDA and CDR2 SQIVND come from the germline V gene (reference sequence). The CDR3 has 14 residues. V lost 3 bases and J lost 8; bases outside the gene matches: 6. CDR3 in amino acids: CASSIYRGNEKLFF. CDR3 coding DNA: TGTGCCAGTAGTATCTACAGGGGTAACGAAAAACTGTTTTTT.

The rearrangement joins TRBV6-1 to TRBJ1-5; D is unresolved. This CDR3 has 17 amino acids. The germline gives CDR1 MNHNS, CDR2 SASEGT. V dropped 6 bases and J dropped 2 bases, with 20 bases sitting between them. CDR3: CASSEIFGVLGNQPQHF. DNA of the CDR3: TGTGCCAGCAGCGAAATTTTCGGGGTTTTGGGCAATCAGCCCCAGCATTTT.

The chain links TRBV29-1 to TRBJ1-2; 7 nucleotides match TRBD1. The J segment lost 0 bases and the V segment lost 4 bases, leaving 5 bases of the junction unmatched. The length of the CDR3 is 14 residues. CDR1 SQVTM and CDR2 ANQGSEA come from the germline V gene. In nucleotides, the CDR3 is TGCAGCGTTGGAGACAGGGTCGCTAACTATGGCTACACCTTC. Encoded protein: CSVGDRVANYGYTF. Variable domain in full (rest from reference TRBV29-1 and TRBJ1-2): SAVISQKPSRDICQRGTSLTIQCQVDSQVTMMFWYRQQPGQSLTLIATANQGSEATYESGFVIDKFPISRPNLTFSTLTVSNMSPEDSSIYLCSVGDRVANYGYTFGSGTRLTVV.

The rearrangement joins TRBV5-1 to TRBJ2-2, with D tentatively TRBD1 (7 bases). Trimming shortened V by 0 bases and J by 7 bases, and 13 bases separated the two germline ends. Germline CDR1 SGHRS, CDR2 YFSETQ. This CDR3 has 15 amino acids. CDR3 protein: CASSLGSGGNGELFF. CDR3 nucleotide sequence: TGCGCCAGCAGCTTGGGCTCAGGGGGGAACGGGGAGCTGTTTTTT.

V and J are TRBV5-1 and TRBJ2-7, with TRBD1 identical over 9 bases. V lost 5 bases, J lost 3 bases, and 6 bases stayed unmatched. CDR1 is SGHRS, CDR2 YFSETQ, per germline. CDR3 length: 14 amino acids. CDR3 loop: CASRAGQGHYEQYF. Written as DNA, the CDR3 is TGCGCCAGCAGGGCGGGACAGGGACACTACGAGCAGTACTTC.

The V call is TRBV5-5, the J call TRBJ2-1; D is unclear. From germline, CDR1 is SGHKS and CDR2 YYEKEE (reference sequence). The V end was cut by 2 bases, the J end by 7 bases, with 7 bases between. The CDR3 contains 12 residues. The CDR3 region is CASSFGVNEQFF. In DNA form, the CDR3 reads TGTGCCAGCAGCTTCGGAGTTAATGAGCAGTTCTTC.

This clone showed up just once. This chain connects TRBV10-3 to TRBJ1-2; D is unclear. The length of the CDR3 is 15 residues. V was pared by 7 bases and J by 8 bases, with 23 bases between. Germline loops: CDR1 ENHRY, CDR2 SYGVKD. Written as DNA, the CDR3 is TGTGCCATCATGGGAAGTCGGGGTTCTCCCTGGGGCTACACCTTC. It codes for CAIMGSRGSPWGYTF.

This sequence joins TRBV9 and TRBJ1-1; D possibly corresponds to TRBD1 (5 bases). V lost 0 bases to trimming and J lost 7 bases, with 7 bases between them. CDR1 is SGDLS and CDR2 is YYNGEE in the germline V gene. CDR3 length: 12 residues. The CDR3 loop reads CASSVGGDEAFF. CDR3 DNA sequence: TGTGCCAGCAGCGTAGGGGGGGATGAAGCTTTCTTT.

The V and J genes are TRBV6-1 and TRBJ2-7, with 8 bases lining up with TRBD2. The V and J ends lost 5 bases and 3 bases, in that order; junction bases with no gene match: 6. CDR3 size: 14 residues. In germline, CDR1 is MNHNS, CDR2 SASEGT. CDR3 region: CASSSSGGHYEQYF. The DNA for the CDR3 is TGTGCCAGCAGTTCATCGGGGGGGCACTACGAGCAGTACTTC.

In its sample, this clone was seen once. The CDR3 sequence: CAISESGGHNEKLFF. The CDR3 bases are TGTGCCATCAGTGAGTCTGGGGGCCATAATGAAAAACTGTTTTTT. V is TRBV10-3 and J is TRBJ1-4; TRBD1 is a possible D gene (6 bases). The V gene's germline CDR1 is ENHRY and CDR2 SYGVKD. This CDR3 spans 15 amino acids. V lost 0 bases and J lost 4, with 9 bases in between.

V gene TRBV14 combines with J gene TRBJ1-2, with D uncertain. The V and J ends lost 1 base and 3 bases respectively, with 15 bases between them. The CDR3 extends over 16 amino acids. Germline assignment: CDR1 SGHDN and CDR2 FVKESK. CDR3 loop: CASSQGNPGIYYGYTF. The CDR3, as DNA: TGTGCCAGCAGCCAAGGGAATCCGGGGATATACTATGGCTACACCTTC. The full variable domain, in which reference TRBV14 and TRBJ1-2 provide the parts outside the CDR3, is EAGVTQFPSHSVIEKGQTVTLRCDPISGHDNLYWYRRVMGKEIKFLLHFVKESKQDESGMPNNRFLAERTGGTYSTLKVQPAELEDSGVYFCASSQGNPGIYYGYTFGSGTRLTVV.

The chain has TRBV29-1 and TRBJ1-2; D is perhaps TRBD1 (6 bases). The CDR3 runs to 13 residues. Trimming removed 6 bases at V and 3 bases at J, with 14 bases between. Germline CDR1 is SQVTM and CDR2 is ANQGSEA. This CDR3 is CSVTGSQDYGYTF. CDR3 in DNA: TGCAGCGTCACAGGGTCCCAAGACTATGGCTACACCTTC.

This chain connects TRBV18 to TRBJ1-4; no clear D gene. This CDR3 has 14 amino acids. Trimming left V 2 bases short and J 1 base short, with 5 bases between. CDR1 is KGHSH, CDR2 LQKENI, per germline. The CDR3 here is CASSPSGTNEKLFF. The CDR3 DNA sequence: TGTGCCAGCTCACCATCGGGAACTAATGAAAAACTGTTTTTT.

This clone was seen only once. As DNA, the CDR3 is TGTGCCAGCAGCGGGGGTCGGGGTAGCGGGAGTAGTTCCTACAATGAGCAGTTCTTC. This gives the protein CASSGGRGSGSSSYNEQFF. The chain joins TRBV9 to TRBJ2-1; 9 bases match TRBD2. This CDR3 region has 19 residues. Germline V lookup: CDR1 SGDLS, CDR2 YYNGEE. With V trimmed by 3 bases and J by 1 base, 14 bases remained unmatched. The full variable domain, rest sourced from reference TRBV9 and TRBJ2-1, is DSGVTQTPKHLITATGQRVTLRCSPRSGDLSVYWYQQSLDQGLQFLIQYYNGEERAKGNILERFSAQQFPDLHSELNLSSLELGDSALYFCASSGGRGSGSSSYNEQFFGPGTRLTVL.

Here the CDR3 DNA reads TGTGCCACCAGCAGAGATCTGGCAGGGGGTTCCAATCAGCCCCAGCATTTT. Its protein is CATSRDLAGGSNQPQHF. The rearrangement joins TRBV15 to TRBJ1-5; 7 nucleotides match TRBD1. V dropped 0 bases and J dropped 3; count of bases not matched to a gene: 8. Per the germline V gene, CDR1 is LNHNV and CDR2 is YYDKDF (reference sequence). The CDR3 is 17 residues long.

The chain recombines TRBV5-4 with TRBJ1-6, with D maybe TRBD1 (5 bases). Trimming removed 0 bases at V and 10 bases at J, with 11 bases between. The CDR3 runs to 14 residues. From germline, CDR1 is SGHNT and CDR2 YYREEE (reference sequence). The CDR3 DNA reads as TGTGCCAGCAGCTTGGGGGGACTGGGGTCACCCCTCCACTTT. Protein product: CASSLGGLGSPLHF.

This clone has more than one count but fewer than ten. The chain carries TRBV5-6 and TRBJ1-1, with TRBD1 matching 10 bases. In germline, CDR1 is SGHDT, CDR2 YYEEEE. V lost 0 bases to trimming and J lost 3 bases; unmatched junction nucleotides: 8. CDR3 length equals 17 residues. CDR3 bases: TGTGCCAGCAGCTTGGTGGGACAGGGGAGGATCGACACTGAAGCTTTCTTT. Its translation is CASSLVGQGRIDTEAFF. The complete variable domain, with remaining parts taken from reference TRBV5-6 and TRBJ1-1, reads DAGVTQSPTHLIKTRGQQVTLRCSPKSGHDTVSWYQQALGQGPQFIFQYYEEEERQRGNFPDRFSGHQFPNYSSELNVNALLLGDSALYLCASSLVGQGRIDTEAFFGQGTRLTVV.

V and J are TRBV7-8 and TRBJ1-2, with no clear D. This CDR3 region has 14 residues. V was trimmed by 1 base and J by 1 base, leaving 7 bases between them. CDR1 and CDR2 from the germline V gene are SGHVS and FQNEAQ. DNA of the CDR3: TGTGCCAGCAGCTTAGTGGACTTTAACTATGGCTACACCTTC. This codes for CASSLVDFNYGYTF.

The V gene is TRBV4-1, the J gene TRBJ1-2; the D gene is possibly TRBD1 (6 bases). Deletions cut 0 bases from V and 4 bases from J, with 21 bases between. Germline assignment: CDR1 MGHRA and CDR2 YSYEKL. This CDR3 region has 18 residues. The CDR3, as DNA: TGCGCCAGCAGCCAAGATTCCTCTTTAGGACAGCTGATCTATGGCTACACCTTC. It yields the protein CASSQDSSLGQLIYGYTF.

This rearrangement joins TRBV2 to TRBJ1-3; D not certain. Per the germline V gene, CDR1 is SNHLY and CDR2 is FYNNEI. The CDR3 extends over 13 amino acids. The V gene lost 3 bases and the J gene lost 1 base, with 4 bases spanning the gap. CDR3 in amino acids: CASSESSGNTIYF. CDR3 bases: TGTGCCAGCAGTGAGAGTTCTGGAAACACCATATATTTT.

V usage is TRBV27 and J usage is TRBJ1-6, with 9 bases aligning to TRBD1. This CDR3 comprises 15 residues. Trimming took 2 bases from V and 9 from J; bases not matched to a gene: 5. CDR1 MNHEY and CDR2 SMNVEV come from the germline V gene (reference sequence). CDR3 DNA sequence: TGTGCCAGCAGTTTAGGGGGGACAGGGAGTTCACCCCTCCACTTT. Residues: CASSLGGTGSSPLHF.

The rearrangement joins TRBV4-1 to TRBJ2-1, with 8 bases that match TRBD2. Trimming took 0 bases from V and 0 from J; bases not matched to a gene: 13. This CDR3 spans 20 amino acids. Germline CDR1 is MGHRA and CDR2 is YSYEKL. In DNA form, the CDR3 reads TGCGCCAGCAGCCAAGATAGGGTTAGCGGGGCTTCTAGCTCCTACAATGAGCAGTTCTTC. Its translation is CASSQDRVSGASSSYNEQFF.

The rearrangement uses TRBV4-3 and TRBJ2-3, with D unresolved. Looked up from germline, CDR1 is LGHNA and CDR2 is YSLEER. This CDR3 has 17 amino acids. Trimming removed 1 base from V and 0 bases from J, with 14 bases in between. CDR3 sequence (DNA): TGCGCCAGCAGCCAAGGAATTTCTAGAGGTAGCACAGATACGCAGTATTTT. It specifies CASSQGISRGSTDTQYF.

This chain links TRBV2 with TRBJ2-7; TRBD1 agrees at 9 bases. The CDR3 totals 15 residues. The V and J ends lost 4 bases and 2 bases, in that order; junction bases with no gene match: 6. CDR1 is SNHLY, CDR2 FYNNEI, per germline. CDR3 amino acids: CASSGGTGWAYEQYV. The DNA for the CDR3 is TGTGCCAGCAGTGGAGGGACAGGGTGGGCCTACGAGCAGTACGTC.

The chain joins TRBV19 to TRBJ2-3; 10 nucleotides agree with TRBD1. V shed 7 bases, J shed 3 bases, and the junction held 7 bases outside the gene matches. Germline V gives CDR1 LNHDA, CDR2 SQIVND (reference sequence). This CDR3 is built from 15 residues. The CDR3 region has the DNA TGTGCCAGTAAGGGCGGGGGACAGGGGACAGATACGCAGTATTTT. It translates to CASKGGGQGTDTQYF.

This sequence joins TRBV10-3 and TRBJ1-3; 10 bases are shared with TRBD1. The J segment lost 7 bases and the V segment lost 11 bases, leaving 8 bases of the junction unmatched. This CDR3 contains 13 residues. CDR1 and CDR2 (germline): ENHRY, SYGVKD. The CDR3 DNA follows: TGTGCCTCCCGGACAGGGGGGAGGAACACCATATATTTT. Translated, it gives CASRTGGRNTIYF.

V is TRBV7-3 and J is TRBJ2-2; TRBD2 is a possible D gene (5 bases). Trimming took 5 bases from V and 5 from J, leaving 12 bases between them. This CDR3 has 14 residues. CDR1 SGHTA and CDR2 FQGTGA come from the germline V gene. CDR3 DNA: TGTGCCAGCAGCCTAGGACTGGGTACCGGGGAGCTGTTTTTT. The encoded protein is CASSLGLGTGELFF.

There are a few counts of this clone. The chain carries TRBV6-5 and TRBJ1-2; D perhaps matches TRBD1 (5 bases). V was trimmed by 7 bases and J by 4 bases, leaving 19 bases between them. The CDR3 spans 15 residues. Per germline, CDR1 MNHEY and CDR2 SVGAGI. The CDR3 DNA is TGTGCCAGCAAGCTGAGGCCCGGGGGTAGCTATGGCTACACCTTC. Its translation: CASKLRPGGSYGYTF.

The V call is TRBV9, the J call TRBJ2-1, with 11 bases matching TRBD2. This CDR3 comprises 19 residues. Germline lookup yields CDR1 SGDLS and CDR2 YYNGEE. With 0 bases clipped from V and 10 bases from J, the junction kept 18 bases outside the gene matches. CDR3 sequence (DNA): TGTGCCAGCAGCGTAGGGTACGGGGCTAGCGGGAGGTCCTTAGGGGAGCAGTTCTTC. It is translated as CASSVGYGASGRSLGEQFF.